This TCR beta chain is from a study of T cells after yellow fever vaccination. For the study at large: Each low-cell-number fraction was prepared by means of SMART-Seq v4 Ultra Low Input. Study-wide points: Within FACS-sorted repertoires, abundant clonotypes contaminating from the bulk population could be present. Most primary-vaccination clones reappeared after the booster (less than 98% CD4, about 88% CD8). A small share of clonotypes appeared in both CD4 and CD8 compartments.

The V end lost 3 bases, the J end lost 4 bases, and 9 bases lay between the germline ends. From germline, CDR1 is MNHEY and CDR2 SMNVEV (reference sequence). This CDR3 spans 13 amino acids. Via MiXCR, TCRdb re-called the 5' RACE reads, giving one row per CDR3 protein. The sample holds a few hundred thousand distinct CDR3 sequences, less than 9% seen once. In regard to this clonotype: What it binds is unknown.

This receptor was identified in a young man who received the YFV17D yellow fever vaccine. The genes are TRBV27 and TRBJ1-1, with D hard to call. This material consisted of CD4+ T cells sorted from PBMCs, taken 15 days after the yellow fever booster vaccination. The CDR3 DNA reads as TGTGCCAGCAGTTTTGGGCGGGGCACTGAAGCTTTCTTT. Its translation: CASSFGRGTEAFF.